This TCR beta chain was captured in a study of blood T cell repertoires in COVID-19. Study at large: The United States, Italy and Spain provided the acute and convalescent COVID-19 samples. In each case, the material was cDNA or gDNA derived from T cells, B-cell-depleted T cells, or PBMCs.

V was shortened by 6 bases and J by 5 bases, with 11 bases between the two germline ends. The CDR3 contains 14 residues. CDR1 SEHNR and CDR2 FQNEAQ come from the germline V gene (reference sequence). Seattle patient enrollment occurred during active infection, with longitudinal follow-up thereafter. The table came from immunoSEQ multiplex PCR; TCRdb's copy has only in-frame clones and leaves some out. The sample includes tens of thousands of clones, around 80% seen only once; the top ten take approximately 21%. The source material was peripheral blood. The TCR sequence derives from a man aged 25 to 40 with COVID-19, enrolled during active disease. The chain has TRBV7-9 and TRBJ1-6; D unresolved. CDR3 coding DNA: TGTGCCAGCAGATTCCGGGGAGATAATTCACCCCTCCACTTT. This sequence encodes CASRFRGDNSPLHF.